Listed here is a single T cell receptor (beta chain). The V gene lost 1 base and the J gene lost 2 bases, with 11 bases spanning the gap. The V gene's germline CDR1 is LNHNV and CDR2 YYDKDF (reference sequence). The CDR3 is 16 residues long. The authors' processing: Amplification of reference gene primers was used by the study to estimate nucleated cell counts. This table comes from immunoSEQ multiplex PCR, and its TCRdb copy is limited to in-frame clones, with some not included. V and J calls and clone size are those listed in that table; D and trimming were worked out from the DNA. The sample gives over 250,000 clones, approximately 91% of which show up once; 2% to 2.5% is in the top ten. The data derive from a study of blood T cell repertoires in COVID-19. Study in general: Acute and convalescent COVID-19 specimens originated in the United States, Italy and Spain. From T cells, B-cell-depleted T cells, or PBMCs came the material, which was cDNA or gDNA.

Material: peripheral blood. This chain uses TRBV15 with TRBJ1-4; maybe TRBD1 (5 bases). The TCR comes from a man aged 45-65 years with acute or convalescent COVID-19. CDR3 DNA sequence: TGTGCCACCAGCAGAGGGCAGGGTAGCACTAATGAAAAACTGTTTTTT. This gives the protein CATSRGQGSTNEKLFF.